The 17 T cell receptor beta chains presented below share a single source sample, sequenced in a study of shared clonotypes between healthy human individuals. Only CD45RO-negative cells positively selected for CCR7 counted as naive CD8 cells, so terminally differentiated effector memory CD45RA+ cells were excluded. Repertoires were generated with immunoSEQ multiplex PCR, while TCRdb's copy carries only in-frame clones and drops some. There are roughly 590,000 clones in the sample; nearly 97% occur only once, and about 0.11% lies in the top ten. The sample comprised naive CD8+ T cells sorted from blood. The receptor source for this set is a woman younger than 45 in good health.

As DNA, the CDR3 is TGCAGCGTTGAAGGGGTTTGGGACAGCCCCTACGAGCAGTACTTC. Its protein product is CSVEGVWDSPYEQYF. This sequence joins TRBV29-1 and TRBJ2-7, with 7 positions matching TRBD1. This CDR3 has 15 residues. From germline, CDR1 is SQVTM and CDR2 ANQGSEA. Trimming at V came to 1 base and at J to 2 bases, leaving 8 bases not matched to a gene.

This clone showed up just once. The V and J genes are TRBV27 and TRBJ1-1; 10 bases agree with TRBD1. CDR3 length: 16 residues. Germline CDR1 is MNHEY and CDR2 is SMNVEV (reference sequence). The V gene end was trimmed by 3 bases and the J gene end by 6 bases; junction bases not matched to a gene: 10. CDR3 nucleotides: TGTGCCAGCAGTTTGGGGCCGGGACAGGGGTCCCCTGAAGCTTTCTTT. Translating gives CASSLGPGQGSPEAFF.

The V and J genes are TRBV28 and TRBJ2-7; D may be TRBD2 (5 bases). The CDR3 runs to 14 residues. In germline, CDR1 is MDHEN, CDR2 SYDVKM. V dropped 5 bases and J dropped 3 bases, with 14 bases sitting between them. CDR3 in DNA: TGTGCCAGCAGTCCCCCCAGCGGAGTCTACGAGCAGTACTTC. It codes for CASSPPSGVYEQYF.

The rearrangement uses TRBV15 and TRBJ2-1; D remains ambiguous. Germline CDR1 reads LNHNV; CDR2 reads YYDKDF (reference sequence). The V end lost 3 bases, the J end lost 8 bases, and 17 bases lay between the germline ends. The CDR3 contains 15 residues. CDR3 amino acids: CATSRGKYPLDEQFF. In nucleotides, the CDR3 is TGTGCCACCAGCAGGGGGAAGTACCCTTTGGATGAGCAGTTCTTC.

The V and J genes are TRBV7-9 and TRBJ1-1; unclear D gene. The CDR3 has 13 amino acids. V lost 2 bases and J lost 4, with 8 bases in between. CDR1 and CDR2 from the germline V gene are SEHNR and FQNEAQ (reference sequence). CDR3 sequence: CASSLSQATEAFF. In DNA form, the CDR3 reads TGTGCCAGCAGCTTATCCCAGGCCACTGAAGCTTTCTTT. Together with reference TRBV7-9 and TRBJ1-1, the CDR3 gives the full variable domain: DTGVSQNPRHKITKRGQNVTFRCDPISEHNRLYWYRQTLGQGPEFLTYFQNEAQLEKSRLLSDRFSAERPKGSFSTLEIQRTEQGDSAMYLCASSLSQATEAFFGQGTRLTVV.

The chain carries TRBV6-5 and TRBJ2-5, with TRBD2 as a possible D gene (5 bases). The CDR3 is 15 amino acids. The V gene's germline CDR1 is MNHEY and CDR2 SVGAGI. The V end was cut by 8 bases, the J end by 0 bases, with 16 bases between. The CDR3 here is CASHRGSTHQETQYF. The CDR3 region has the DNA TGTGCCAGCCACCGAGGGTCAACTCACCAAGAGACCCAGTACTTC.

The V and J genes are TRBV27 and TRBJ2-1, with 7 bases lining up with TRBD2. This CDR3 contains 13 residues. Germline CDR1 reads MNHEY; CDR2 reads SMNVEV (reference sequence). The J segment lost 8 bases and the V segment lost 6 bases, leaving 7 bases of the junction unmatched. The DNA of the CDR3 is TGTGCCAGCAGCCTGACTAGCCCCGATGAGCAGTTCTTC. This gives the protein CASSLTSPDEQFF.

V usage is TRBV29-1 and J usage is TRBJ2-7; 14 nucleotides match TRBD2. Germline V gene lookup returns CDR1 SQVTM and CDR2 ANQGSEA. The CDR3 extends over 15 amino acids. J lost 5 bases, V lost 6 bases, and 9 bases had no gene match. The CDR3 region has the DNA TGCAGCGTCAAGAAACCGGGACTAGCGGGAGACGAGCAGTACTTC. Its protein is CSVKKPGLAGDEQYF.

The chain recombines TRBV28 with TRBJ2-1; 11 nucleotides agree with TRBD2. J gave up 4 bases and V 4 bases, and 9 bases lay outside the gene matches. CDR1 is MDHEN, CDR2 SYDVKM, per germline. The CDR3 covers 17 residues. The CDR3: CASSSIAGGPVYNEQFF. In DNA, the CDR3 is TGTGCCAGCAGTTCCATAGCGGGAGGGCCTGTATACAATGAGCAGTTCTTC.

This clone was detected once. CDR3 in amino acids: CASSPTNSGDREQYF. The CDR3 nucleotides read TGTGCCAGCAGCCCGACGAACAGCGGGGATCGCGAGCAGTACTTC. The rearrangement joins TRBV5-6 to TRBJ2-7, with 7 bases matching TRBD2. This CDR3 comprises 15 residues. Germline V gives CDR1 SGHDT, CDR2 YYEEEE. The trim removed 4 bases at V and 6 bases at J, leaving 13 bases unmatched.

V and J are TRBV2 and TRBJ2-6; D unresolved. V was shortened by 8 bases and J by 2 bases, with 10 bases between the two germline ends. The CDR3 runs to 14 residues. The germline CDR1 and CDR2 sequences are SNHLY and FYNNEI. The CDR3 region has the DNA TGTGCCAGCCTGGTTATCCCTGGGGCCAACGTCCTGACTTTC. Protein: CASLVIPGANVLTF.

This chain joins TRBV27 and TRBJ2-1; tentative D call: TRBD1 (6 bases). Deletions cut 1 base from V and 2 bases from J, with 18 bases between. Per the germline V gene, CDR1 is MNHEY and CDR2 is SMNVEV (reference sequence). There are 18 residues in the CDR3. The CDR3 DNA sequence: TGTGCCAGCAGTTTATTCGGCAGGGGAAGCCTGACCTACAATGAGCAGTTCTTC. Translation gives CASSLFGRGSLTYNEQFF.

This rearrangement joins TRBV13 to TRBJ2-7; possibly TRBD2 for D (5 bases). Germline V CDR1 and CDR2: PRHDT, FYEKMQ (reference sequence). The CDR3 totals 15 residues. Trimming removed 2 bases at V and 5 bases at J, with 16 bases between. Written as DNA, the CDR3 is TGTGCCAGCAGCTTATTTCGGGATGTTCCCCACGAGCAGTACTTC. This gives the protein CASSLFRDVPHEQYF.

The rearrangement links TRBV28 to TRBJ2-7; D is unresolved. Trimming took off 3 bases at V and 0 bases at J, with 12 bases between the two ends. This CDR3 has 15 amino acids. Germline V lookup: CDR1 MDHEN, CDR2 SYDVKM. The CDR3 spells CASSLLQVHSYEQYF. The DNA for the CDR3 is TGTGCCAGCAGTTTGCTGCAGGTACACTCCTACGAGCAGTACTTC.

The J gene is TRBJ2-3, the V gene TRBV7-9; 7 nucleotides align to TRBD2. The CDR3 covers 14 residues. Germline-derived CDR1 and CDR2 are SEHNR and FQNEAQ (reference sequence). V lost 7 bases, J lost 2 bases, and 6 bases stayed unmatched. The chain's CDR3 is CASIPTSHTDTQYF. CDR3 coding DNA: TGTGCCAGCATCCCGACTAGCCACACAGATACGCAGTATTTT. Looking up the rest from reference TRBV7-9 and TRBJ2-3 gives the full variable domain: DTGVSQNPRHKITKRGQNVTFRCDPISEHNRLYWYRQTLGQGPEFLTYFQNEAQLEKSRLLSDRFSAERPKGSFSTLEIQRTEQGDSAMYLCASIPTSHTDTQYFGPGTRLTVL.

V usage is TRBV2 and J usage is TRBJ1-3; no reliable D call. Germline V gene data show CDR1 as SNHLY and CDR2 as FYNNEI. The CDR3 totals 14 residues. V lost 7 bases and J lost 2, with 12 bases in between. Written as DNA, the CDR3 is TGTGCCAGCAACGAGGGAGGCGCTGGAAACACCATATATTTT. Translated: CASNEGGAGNTIYF.

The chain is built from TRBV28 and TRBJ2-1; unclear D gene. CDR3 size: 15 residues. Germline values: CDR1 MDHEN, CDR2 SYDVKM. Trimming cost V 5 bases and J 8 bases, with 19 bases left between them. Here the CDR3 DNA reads TGTGCCAGCAGTACAACGCGTCCAACGGGTTATGAGCAGTTCTTC. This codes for CASSTTRPTGYEQFF.